The rows below give T cell receptor beta chains drawn from one sample of a study of blood T cell repertoires in COVID-19. Here immunoSEQ multiplex PCR was the method, and the copy in TCRdb shows in-frame clones only, minus some. The sample holds roughly 86,000 clones, around three quarters seen once. What was sequenced was peripheral blood. The receptors stem from a man in his fifties or sixties who had recovered from COVID-19. Both conserved end residues are part of each CDR3. The D gene is left open where the match is weak. Size tells how often a clone was seen (once, few, many) or the class of an expanded clone, and some rows leave it out.

D,size,J,length,V,DNA,CDR3
TRBD1,NA,TRBJ1-3,16,TRBV25-1,TGTGCCAGCAGTGAATATCGGACAGGGGCTGGAAACACCATATATTTT,CASSEYRTGAGNTIYF
TRBD2,NA,TRBJ2-5,17,TRBV27,TGTGCCAGCAGTCGCCGACTAGCGGGAGGGCCGCAAGAGACCCAGTACTTC,CASSRRLAGGPQETQYF
TRBD1,NA,TRBJ1-2,16,TRBV9,TGTGCCAGCAGCGCAAGGGGACAGGAGAAGAACTATGGCTACACCTTC,CASSARGQEKNYGYTF
TRBD2,NA,TRBJ2-5,16,TRBV28,TGTGCCAGCAGTTACCCCGGACTAGAGTACCAAGAGACCCAGTACTTC,CASSYPGLEYQETQYF
NA,NA,TRBJ1-5,15,TRBV7-9,TGTGCCAGCAGCTTAATCGGGGGTTCAAAACAGCCCCAGCATTTT,CASSLIGGSKQPQHF
NA,NA,TRBJ1-1,13,TRBV27,TGTGCCAGCAGAACAGGGTTGAACACTGAAGCTTTCTTT,CASRTGLNTEAFF
TRBD2,NA,TRBJ2-7,16,TRBV29-1,TGCAGCGTTGAGGACCCCGGGACTAGCGGGATATACGAGCAGTACTTC,CSVEDPGTSGIYEQYF
TRBD2,NA,TRBJ2-3,14,TRBV10-3,TGTGCCACAGAACTAGCGGGAGTAGGAGATACGCAGTATTTT,CATELAGVGDTQYF
NA,NA,TRBJ2-7,15,TRBV5-6,TGTGCCAGCACGACCCCAGGGAAAAGCTCCTACGAGCAGTACTTC,CASTTPGKSSYEQYF
TRBD1,once,TRBJ1-1,17,TRBV6-1,TGTGCCAGCAGTGAAGGGCAGGGGGTTTTGGGGAACACTGAAGCTTTCTTT,CASSEGQGVLGNTEAFF
TRBD2,NA,TRBJ2-1,16,TRBV9,TGTGCCAGCAGCCCCGTATCACTAGCGGGGTACAATGAGCAGTTCTTC,CASSPVSLAGYNEQFF
TRBD1,NA,TRBJ2-2,15,TRBV3-1/TRBV3-2,TGTGCCAGCAGCCAGGGGACAGGGAGCACCGGGGAGCTGTTTTTT,CASSQGTGSTGELFF
TRBD2,NA,TRBJ2-7,14,TRBV5-1,TGCGCCAGCAGACTAGCGGGCACAACCTACGAGCAGTACTTC,CASRLAGTTYEQYF
TRBD1,NA,TRBJ1-5,16,TRBV3-1/TRBV3-2,TGTGCCAGCAGCCGTGGACAGGGATTAAGCAATCAGCCCCAGCATTTT,CASSRGQGLSNQPQHF
NA,many,TRBJ1-1,15,TRBV6-5,TGTGCCAGCAGTAAAAACGAGGGGGGGGCAACTGAAGCTTTCTTT,CASSKNEGGATEAFF
NA,NA,TRBJ2-7,16,TRBV21-1,TGTGCCAGCAGCAATCGCGGAGGCACAGTCGCCTACGAGCAGTACTTC,CASSNRGGTVAYEQYF
TRBD2,NA,TRBJ2-3,16,TRBV2,TGTGCCAGCAGTTATCTAGCGGGGGCCAACACAGATACGCAGTATTTT,CASSYLAGANTDTQYF
TRBD1,NA,TRBJ2-1,15,TRBV6-5,TGTGCCAGCAGGAAGGGGACCGGGACAGGGGGTGAGCAGTTCTTC,CASRKGTGTGGEQFF
NA,NA,TRBJ1-4,15,TRBV6-5,TGTGCCAGCACAACAACGGGGGCAACTAATGAAAAACTGTTTTTT,CASTTTGATNEKLFF
TRBD1,many,TRBJ1-5,15,TRBV3-1/TRBV3-2,TGTGCCAGCAGCCAGGACGACAGGGGCAATCAGCCCCAGCATTTT,CASSQDDRGNQPQHF
TRBD1,NA,TRBJ1-2,13,TRBV7-2,TGTGCCAGCAGCAAAGGACAGGGGTATGGCTACACCTTC,CASSKGQGYGYTF
NA,medium-sized,TRBJ2-2,13,TRBV6-4,TGTGCCAGCAGTGAACATGTCACCGGGGAGCTGTTTTTT,CASSEHVTGELFF
NA,NA,TRBJ1-1,15,TRBV4-2,TGTGCCAGCAGCCACGGTGCGGGGGGCGATCTTGAAGCTTTCTTT,CASSHGAGGDLEAFF
TRBD1,NA,TRBJ2-2,15,TRBV9,TGTGCCAGCAGCGTACTACAGGGGGGAACCGGGGAGCTGTTTTTT,CASSVLQGGTGELFF
NA,NA,TRBJ2-2,13,TRBV6-1,TGTGCCAGCAGTGAATGGGAGGCCGGGGAGCTGTTTTTT,CASSEWEAGELFF
NA,NA,TRBJ1-1,11,TRBV20-1,TGCAGTGCTAATTGGGGAGGACGGGCTTTCTTT,CSANWGGRAFF
TRBD1,NA,TRBJ1-5,14,TRBV2,TGTGCCAGCAGCCCGGAGGGGGCGGGTCAGCCCCAGCATTTT,CASSPEGAGQPQHF
NA,NA,TRBJ1-1,13,TRBV30,TGTGCCTGGAGTAATAACATGAACACTGAAGCTTTCTTT,CAWSNNMNTEAFF
TRBD1,NA,TRBJ1-3,13,TRBV30,TGTGCCTGGGGACAGGGGTCAGGAAACACCATATATTTT,CAWGQGSGNTIYF
TRBD1,NA,TRBJ1-6,14,TRBV5-4,TGTGCCAGCAGCTTTGTGACAGGGAATTCACCCCTCCACTTT,CASSFVTGNSPLHF
TRBD2,NA,TRBJ2-7,15,TRBV19,TGTGCCAGTAGTACCCAGAGCGGGAGCGGGAACGAGCAGTACTTC,CASSTQSGSGNEQYF
TRBD1,NA,TRBJ2-2,14,TRBV5-5,TGTGCCAGCAGCTGGCCGGGACAGGGATCGGAGCTGTTTTTT,CASSWPGQGSELFF
TRBD2,NA,TRBJ2-1,18,TRBV28,TGTGCCAGCAAGGGGGCTAGCGGGAGTCCGAGCTCCTACAATGAGCAGTTCTTC,CASKGASGSPSSYNEQFF
NA,few,TRBJ1-2,13,TRBV19,TGTGCCAGTAGTAATAAGGCGGGGGAAGGCTACACCTTC,CASSNKAGEGYTF
TRBD2,NA,TRBJ2-7,16,TRBV5-4,TGTGCCAGCAGCCACTGGACTAGCGGGAGTAGCTACGAGCAGTACTTC,CASSHWTSGSSYEQYF
TRBD1,NA,TRBJ1-1,14,TRBV5-6,TGTGCCAGCAGCCTCCGGGACAGGGTTCCTGAAGCTTTCTTT,CASSLRDRVPEAFF